The 9 T cell receptor beta chains in this list originate from one sample, sequenced in a study of cytomegalovirus exposure and HLA in healthy donors. Data came from immunoSEQ multiplex PCR; TCRdb stores just in-frame clones and leaves some out. The table lists around 150,000 clones, about nine tenths of them singletons, with roughly 0.7% in the top ten. The sample comprised PBMCs. The receptors stem from a man between 18 and 29 years old in good health and CMV-seronegative.

The V call is TRBV18, the J call TRBJ2-1, with 7 bases that match TRBD2. Trimming took 2 bases from V and 10 from J; bases not matched to a gene: 8. CDR1 is KGHSH and CDR2 is LQKENI in the germline V gene. This CDR3 has 14 amino acids. CDR3 sequence: CASSPTTSSDEQFF. The DNA for the CDR3 is TGTGCCAGCTCACCAACGACTAGCTCGGACGAGCAGTTCTTC.

V is TRBV6-5 and J is TRBJ2-5; TRBD2 matches at 7 bases. Germline loops: CDR1 MNHEY, CDR2 SVGAGI. The CDR3 totals 14 residues. V lost 2 bases to trimming and J lost 5 bases; unmatched junction nucleotides: 5. In nucleotides, the CDR3 is TGTGCCAGCAGTTACCAGCGGGGCGTGGAGACCCAGTACTTC. Protein sequence: CASSYQRGVETQYF.

The V and J genes are TRBV5-1 and TRBJ1-2, with TRBD1 matching 7 bases. V lost 3 bases to trimming and J lost 3 bases; unmatched junction nucleotides: 11. Per the germline V gene, CDR1 is SGHRS and CDR2 is YFSETQ. This CDR3 spans 16 amino acids. The CDR3 spells CASSSDTGAGYYGYTF. Here the CDR3 DNA reads TGCGCCAGCAGCTCTGACACAGGGGCGGGATACTATGGCTACACCTTC.

The V and J genes are TRBV7-9 and TRBJ2-7; no firm D call. This CDR3 spans 11 amino acids. Germline CDR1 and CDR2: SEHNR and FQNEAQ (reference sequence). V lost 5 bases and J lost 6, with 8 bases in between. The CDR3 sequence is CASSRNTEQYF. The CDR3 region has the DNA TGTGCCAGCAGCCGAAACACCGAGCAGTACTTC. The whole variable domain, filled in from reference TRBV7-9 and TRBJ2-7, reads DTGVSQNPRHKITKRGQNVTFRCDPISEHNRLYWYRQTLGQGPEFLTYFQNEAQLEKSRLLSDRFSAERPKGSFSTLEIQRTEQGDSAMYLCASSRNTEQYFGPGTRLTVT.

The chain uses TRBV10-3 and TRBJ1-4; D possibly corresponds to TRBD1 (5 bases). The V end lost 5 bases, the J end lost 8 bases, and 15 bases lay between the germline ends. This CDR3 is 14 amino acids long. Germline CDR1 and CDR2: ENHRY and SYGVKD. The CDR3 bases are TGTGCCATCAGTCCGACAGAGTCTTTAGAAAAACTGTTTTTT. Translated, it gives CAISPTESLEKLFF.

The J gene is TRBJ2-7, the V gene TRBV15; tentatively, D is TRBD2 (5 bases). This CDR3 region has 16 residues. Trimming took off 0 bases at V and 0 bases at J, with 12 bases between the two ends. Germline CDR1 reads LNHNV; CDR2 reads YYDKDF (reference sequence). CDR3: CATSRDWGAYSYEQYV. CDR3 coding DNA: TGTGCCACCAGCAGAGATTGGGGAGCCTACTCCTACGAGCAGTACGTC.

This chain links TRBV6-5 with TRBJ1-2; D gene ambiguous. V lost 5 bases to trimming and J lost 6 bases, with 13 bases between them. Germline CDR1 and CDR2: MNHEY and SVGAGI. The CDR3 is made up of 13 amino acids. The CDR3 DNA reads as TGTGCCAGCAGTACCCCTCGAGGCGATGGCTACACCTTC. This encodes CASSTPRGDGYTF.

The chain has TRBV27 and TRBJ2-1, with TRBD1 identical over 7 bases. The CDR3 runs 15 residues. Germline values: CDR1 MNHEY, CDR2 SMNVEV (reference sequence). The ends lost 7 bases at V and 5 bases at J; junction bases unmatched: 11. CDR3 residues: CASTKSDRHHNEQFF. Written as DNA, the CDR3 is TGTGCCAGCACCAAGTCGGACAGGCACCACAATGAGCAGTTCTTC.

The chain uses TRBV9 and TRBJ2-7; D call uncertain. This CDR3 is built from 13 residues. The germline V and J ends were trimmed by 0 bases and 3 bases, with 7 bases remaining between them. Per germline, CDR1 SGDLS and CDR2 YYNGEE. The CDR3 loop reads CASSVDPIYEQYF. CDR3 sequence (DNA): TGTGCCAGCAGCGTAGACCCTATCTACGAGCAGTACTTC.